These 7 T cell receptor beta chains came from one sample sequenced in a study of CD4+ T cells in melanoma. Here immunoSEQ multiplex PCR was the method, and the copy in TCRdb shows in-frame clones only, minus some. Here the sample spans 110,000 to 150,000 clones, about 90% being singletons. The receptors here all came from a human donor with melanoma.

The J gene is TRBJ1-2, the V gene TRBV4-2; 7 nucleotides agree with TRBD1. From germline, CDR1 is LGHNA and CDR2 YNFKEQ. V was clipped by 2 bases and J by 2 bases; unmatched bases: 5. The CDR3 is made up of 15 amino acids. CDR3 coding DNA: TGTGCCAGCAGCCAATATGAACAGGGGAACTATGGCTACACCTTC. Amino acids: CASSQYEQGNYGYTF.

V and J are TRBV18 and TRBJ1-5; D might be TRBD1 (5 bases). Trimming cost V 2 bases and J 9 bases, with 11 bases left between them. Germline CDR1 and CDR2: KGHSH and LQKENI. The CDR3 totals 13 residues. DNA of the CDR3: TGTGCCAGCTCACCAGGGACTGCGTCGCCCCAGCATTTT. Amino acids: CASSPGTASPQHF.

The CDR3 loop is CASKGAVGVNTEAFF. CDR3 sequence (DNA): TGTGCCAGTAAGGGGGCGGTGGGCGTGAACACTGAAGCTTTCTTT. This rearrangement joins TRBV19 to TRBJ1-1; TRBD1 matches at 7 bases. Germline CDR1 LNHDA, CDR2 SQIVND (reference sequence). The CDR3 consists of 15 residues. Germline trimming cut 7 bases from V and 0 bases from J; bases unmatched to any gene: 8.

This clone was found a few times. CDR3 coding DNA: TGCGCCAGCAGCGGACAGGGACAGCCGAACACTGAAGCTTTCTTT. Protein: CASSGQGQPNTEAFF. The chain carries TRBV5-1 and TRBJ1-1; 8 positions agree with TRBD1. This CDR3 comprises 15 residues. Per the germline V gene, CDR1 is SGHRS and CDR2 is YFSETQ. J lost 1 base, V lost 4 bases, and 6 bases had no gene match.

This sequence joins TRBV5-6 and TRBJ1-5; perhaps TRBD1 as D (5 bases). This CDR3 contains 13 residues. CDR1 is SGHDT and CDR2 is YYEEEE in the germline V gene. The V end lost 1 base, the J end lost 11 bases, and 13 bases lay between the germline ends. The CDR3 nucleotides read TGTGCCAGCAGCTTGAATTCCTGGGGGGCCCAGCATTTT. Its protein product is CASSLNSWGAQHF. The full variable domain, with the rest looked up from reference TRBV5-6 and TRBJ1-5, is DAGVTQSPTHLIKTRGQQVTLRCSPKSGHDTVSWYQQALGQGPQFIFQYYEEEERQRGNFPDRFSGHQFPNYSSELNVNALLLGDSALYLCASSLNSWGAQHFGDGTRLSIL.

DNA for the CDR3: TGTGCCAGCAGTTACGGCGCTAGCGGTGGTTTCAATGAGCAGTTCTTC. This gives the protein CASSYGASGGFNEQFF. This sequence joins TRBV6-6 and TRBJ2-1; 7 nucleotides line up with TRBD2. With 2 bases clipped from V and 6 bases from J, the junction kept 10 bases outside the gene matches. CDR1 and CDR2 (germline): MNHNY, SVGAGI (reference sequence). The CDR3 is 16 residues long.

The chain carries TRBV7-2 and TRBJ1-6; 7 nucleotides align to TRBD1. The CDR3 spans 14 residues. Germline V gene lookup returns CDR1 SGHTA and CDR2 FQGNSA. The trim removed 5 bases at V and 14 bases at J, leaving 12 bases unmatched. The CDR3 is CASSPRTGQLALHF. The CDR3 DNA is TGTGCCAGCAGCCCCCGGACAGGCCAATTAGCCCTCCACTTT.